Listed here are 29 T cell receptor beta chains from one sample, sequenced in a study of control samples from healthy donors and cancer patients. Measured with immunoSEQ multiplex PCR; TCRdb has only the in-frame clones, and not every one. The sample has 98,000 or so clones, about four fifths seen once. Sequencing was done on a sample of blood. Receptors originate from a woman aged 25 to 45 in good health.

In its sample, this clone was seen many times. V is TRBV5-4 and J is TRBJ2-1; 7 positions match TRBD2. Germline lookup yields CDR1 SGHNT and CDR2 YYREEE (reference sequence). This CDR3 has 16 amino acids. The J segment lost 3 bases and the V segment lost 1 base, leaving 7 bases of the junction unmatched. In DNA, the CDR3 is TGTGCCAGCAGCTTGTATGCGGGGGTGGTCTACAATGAGCAGTTCTTC. It specifies CASSLYAGVVYNEQFF.

The chain combines TRBV4-2 with TRBJ1-2, with D possibly TRBD1 on 5 matching bases. Germline assignment: CDR1 LGHNA and CDR2 YNFKEQ. The CDR3 totals 14 residues. Deletions cut 0 bases from V and 4 bases from J, with 9 bases between. This CDR3 reads CASSQEGTVYGYTF. Written as DNA, the CDR3 is TGTGCCAGCAGCCAAGAGGGGACTGTCTATGGCTACACCTTC.

This rearrangement joins TRBV5-4 to TRBJ1-1; tentatively, D is TRBD1 (6 bases). CDR1 and CDR2 from the germline V gene are SGHNT and YYREEE (reference sequence). Deletions cut 4 bases from V and 0 bases from J, with 16 bases between. The CDR3 contains 16 residues. The CDR3 sequence: CASSDLGGAMNTEAFF. CDR3 nucleotide sequence: TGTGCCAGCAGCGATCTTGGGGGCGCGATGAACACTGAAGCTTTCTTT.

Here the CDR3 reads CASRNSLGDTEAFF. Here the CDR3 DNA reads TGTGCCAGCAGAAACAGCCTTGGGGACACTGAAGCTTTCTTT. The chain carries TRBV6-5 and TRBJ1-1; D is undetermined. This CDR3 comprises 14 residues. Trimming took off 6 bases at V and 3 bases at J, with 14 bases between the two ends. CDR1 and CDR2 (germline): MNHEY, SVGAGI.

The rearrangement uses TRBV29-1 and TRBJ2-5; TRBD2 is a possible D gene (6 bases). Germline V gives CDR1 SQVTM, CDR2 ANQGSEA. The V gene lost 4 bases and the J gene lost 2 bases, with 8 bases spanning the gap. The CDR3 runs to 12 residues. The CDR3 sequence is CSVGLGQETQYF. Written as DNA, the CDR3 is TGCAGCGTTGGACTAGGGCAAGAGACCCAGTACTTC. The complete variable domain, with remaining parts taken from reference TRBV29-1 and TRBJ2-5, reads SAVISQKPSRDICQRGTSLTIQCQVDSQVTMMFWYRQQPGQSLTLIATANQGSEATYESGFVIDKFPISRPNLTFSTLTVSNMSPEDSSIYLCSVGLGQETQYFGPGTRLLVL.

The chain has TRBV14 and TRBJ2-7; no clear D. Between the trimmed V and J ends, which lost 1 base and 7 bases, there was a span of 5 bases. The V gene's germline CDR1 is SGHDN and CDR2 FVKESK. CDR3 length: 11 amino acids. The CDR3 protein is CASSQVVEQYF. DNA of the CDR3: TGTGCCAGCAGCCAAGTAGTGGAGCAGTACTTC.

V is TRBV4-2 and J is TRBJ1-1; a weak D match, TRBD1 (5 bases). Between the trimmed V and J ends, which lost 0 bases and 1 base, there was a span of 12 bases. CDR1 LGHNA and CDR2 YNFKEQ come from the germline V gene. The CDR3 is made up of 16 amino acids. The CDR3 DNA reads TGTGCCAGCAGCCAAGATCGAGGGAGGGGGAACACTGAAGCTTTCTTT. Amino acids: CASSQDRGRGNTEAFF.

This chain joins TRBV5-5 and TRBJ2-5, with 7 bases identical to TRBD1. Germline values: CDR1 SGHKS, CDR2 YYEKEE (reference sequence). V was clipped by 4 bases and J by 5 bases; unmatched bases: 8. The CDR3 spans 14 residues. CDR3 sequence: CASSLQGSRETQYF. Written as DNA, the CDR3 is TGTGCCAGCAGCCTACAGGGGTCCAGGGAGACCCAGTACTTC.

V gene TRBV5-1 combines with J gene TRBJ1-1; D is ambiguous. V lost 3 bases, J lost 1 base, and 7 bases lay in between. This CDR3 spans 13 amino acids. The germline V gene has CDR1 SGHRS and CDR2 YFSETQ. Here the CDR3 reads CASSSQRNTEAFF. The CDR3 DNA reads as TGCGCCAGCAGCTCGCAACGGAACACTGAAGCTTTCTTT. Full variable domain (rest looked up from reference TRBV5-1 and TRBJ1-1): KAGVTQTPRYLIKTRGQQVTLSCSPISGHRSVSWYQQTPGQGLQFLFEYFSETQRNKGNFPGRFSGRQFSNSRSEMNVSTLELGDSALYLCASSSQRNTEAFFGQGTRLTVV.

V is TRBV27 and J is TRBJ1-5, with 8 positions matching TRBD1. V lost 3 bases and J lost 7; bases outside the gene matches: 2. Per the germline V gene, CDR1 is MNHEY and CDR2 is SMNVEV (reference sequence). The CDR3 covers 13 residues. The CDR3 DNA sequence: TGTGCCAGCAGTTTGACAGGGGAACAGCCCCAGCATTTT. Translation: CASSLTGEQPQHF.

The chain employs TRBV19 and TRBJ2-6; D unclear. CDR3 length: 15 residues. Trimming took off 4 bases at V and 0 bases at J, with 7 bases between the two ends. Germline-derived CDR1 and CDR2 are LNHDA and SQIVND (reference sequence). The CDR3 loop is CASSSRRSGANVLTF. The CDR3 DNA is TGTGCCAGTAGTAGTCGGCGCTCTGGGGCCAACGTCCTGACTTTC.

This clone was picked up one time. This chain links TRBV5-6 with TRBJ2-1; D not resolved. CDR3 length: 15 amino acids. Per the germline V gene, CDR1 is SGHDT and CDR2 is YYEEEE. Trimming removed 0 bases from V and 8 bases from J, with 15 bases in between. The CDR3 DNA sequence: TGTGCCAGCAGCTTGGTTCACCTGACCCTCCATGAGCAGTTCTTC. Amino acids: CASSLVHLTLHEQFF. The entire variable domain, with the rest obtained from reference TRBV5-6 and TRBJ2-1, is as follows: DAGVTQSPTHLIKTRGQQVTLRCSPKSGHDTVSWYQQALGQGPQFIFQYYEEEERQRGNFPDRFSGHQFPNYSSELNVNALLLGDSALYLCASSLVHLTLHEQFFGPGTRLTVL.

CDR3 loop: CASSQDWGLAGGYGEQFF. CDR3 nucleotides: TGCGCCAGCAGCCAAGATTGGGGACTAGCGGGGGGGTATGGTGAGCAGTTCTTC. This chain links TRBV4-3 with TRBJ2-1; TRBD2 matches at 16 bases. The CDR3 runs 18 residues. CDR1 and CDR2 from the germline V gene are LGHNA and YSLEER. V lost 0 bases and J lost 9; bases outside the gene matches: 8.

V gene TRBV3-1 (or the pseudogene TRBV3-2) combines with J gene TRBJ2-7; no reliable D call. CDR3 size: 12 residues. V was clipped by 1 base and J by 4 bases, with 5 bases between them. Germline loops: CDR1 LGHDT, CDR2 YNNKEL (reference sequence). CDR3 in DNA: TGTGCCAGCAGCCAAGGGGTTTACGAGCAGTACTTC. This sequence encodes CASSQGVYEQYF.

The V gene is TRBV12-5, the J gene TRBJ2-5; TRBD1 matches 7 bases. In germline, CDR1 is LGHNT, CDR2 FRNRAP. Germline trimming cut 1 base from V and 3 bases from J; bases unmatched to any gene: 8. The CDR3 is 16 residues long. The CDR3 spells CASGLGQTTGKETQYF. CDR3 nucleotides: TGTGCTAGTGGTTTGGGTCAAACGACAGGGAAAGAGACCCAGTACTTC.

The rearrangement links TRBV30 to TRBJ1-1; the match to TRBD1 covers 8 bases. Germline CDR1 and CDR2: GTSNPN and SVGIG (reference sequence). The CDR3 totals 16 residues. The V segment lost 2 bases and the J segment 1 base; nucleotides outside the gene matches: 9. CDR3 sequence (DNA): TGTGCCTGGAGTAACGGACAGGGAGAAAGGAACACTGAAGCTTTCTTT. Its protein is CAWSNGQGERNTEAFF.

The V and J genes are TRBV5-1 and TRBJ1-4; 10 bases are shared with TRBD1. Germline values: CDR1 SGHRS, CDR2 YFSETQ. V dropped 1 base and J dropped 8; count of bases not matched to a gene: 5. This CDR3 spans 15 amino acids. CDR3 region: CASSLIGTGVEKLFF. CDR3 DNA sequence: TGCGCCAGCAGCTTGATCGGGACAGGGGTCGAAAAACTGTTTTTT. The full variable domain, its missing parts supplied by reference TRBV5-1 and TRBJ1-4, is KAGVTQTPRYLIKTRGQQVTLSCSPISGHRSVSWYQQTPGQGLQFLFEYFSETQRNKGNFPGRFSGRQFSNSRSEMNVSTLELGDSALYLCASSLIGTGVEKLFFGSGTQLSVL.

The V call is TRBV5-8, the J call TRBJ2-7; 7 positions match TRBD2. V dropped 4 bases and J dropped 5; count of bases not matched to a gene: 15. This CDR3 region has 16 residues. Germline loops: CDR1 SGHTS, CDR2 YDEGEE. The chain's CDR3 is CASSVGLQAGFDEQYF. The CDR3 DNA is TGTGCCAGCAGCGTCGGACTCCAAGCGGGGTTCGACGAGCAGTACTTC.

The rearrangement uses TRBV4-3 and TRBJ1-1; D ambiguous. The V gene's germline CDR1 is LGHNA and CDR2 YSLEER. The V and J ends lost 0 bases and 3 bases respectively, with 11 bases between them. The length of the CDR3 is 15 residues. Written as DNA, the CDR3 is TGCGCCAGCAGCCAAGAAACGGGCTTCTACACTGAAGCTTTCTTT. Translated, it gives CASSQETGFYTEAFF.

V usage is TRBV7-3 and J usage is TRBJ2-5; D not certain. This CDR3 has 15 residues. Per germline, CDR1 SGHTA and CDR2 FQGTGA. The germline V and J ends were trimmed by 5 bases and 2 bases, with 15 bases remaining between them. In DNA, the CDR3 is TGTGCCAGCAGCCAGTTGGGTACAGTACAAGAGACCCAGTACTTC. Residues: CASSQLGTVQETQYF.

This chain connects TRBV18 to TRBJ1-1; TRBD1 is a possible D gene (5 bases). The CDR3 has 14 residues. V was pared by 5 bases and J by 5 bases, with 15 bases between. CDR1 KGHSH and CDR2 LQKENI come from the germline V gene. CDR3 residues: CASSNGAMWTEAFF. The DNA of the CDR3 is TGTGCCAGCTCAAATGGGGCCATGTGGACTGAAGCTTTCTTT.

The CDR3 nucleotides read TGTGCCTGGAGCGGGGGGCCCGGCCAAGAGACCCAGTACTTC. Amino acid sequence: CAWSGGPGQETQYF. This chain joins TRBV30 and TRBJ2-5; D perhaps matches TRBD2 (7 bases). This CDR3 has 14 amino acids. The V gene's germline CDR1 is GTSNPN and CDR2 SVGIG (reference sequence). The ends were cut back, 3 bases at V and 1 base at J, with 12 bases in the middle.

The chain recombines TRBV30 with TRBJ2-3; D is undetermined. CDR3 size: 12 residues. In germline, CDR1 is GTSNPN, CDR2 SVGIG (reference sequence). Trimming pared 3 bases from V and 2 bases from J, leaving 6 bases between. The CDR3 bases are TGTGCCTGGAGCCCATCCACAGATACGCAGTATTTT. Residues: CAWSPSTDTQYF.

In this sample, this clone turned up a few times. This CDR3 reads CAIRTGADTGELFF. CDR3 nucleotide sequence: TGTGCCATCAGGACAGGGGCCGACACCGGGGAGCTGTTTTTT. V usage is TRBV10-3 and J usage is TRBJ2-2; TRBD1 matches at 8 bases. CDR3 size: 14 residues. J gave up 3 bases and V 6 bases, and 3 bases lay outside the gene matches. CDR1 and CDR2 (germline): ENHRY, SYGVKD.

This rearrangement joins TRBV5-8 to TRBJ2-5; 8 nucleotides match TRBD2. Per the germline V gene, CDR1 is SGHTS and CDR2 is YDEGEE. This CDR3 contains 13 residues. The trim removed 0 bases at V and 7 bases at J, leaving 2 bases unmatched. The chain's CDR3 is CASSLAAGGTQYF. CDR3 bases: TGTGCCAGCAGCTTGGCCGCGGGGGGGACCCAGTACTTC.

This clone showed up just a few times. The chain couples TRBV19 to TRBJ2-1; TRBD1 matches at 8 bases. Germline V gene data show CDR1 as LNHDA and CDR2 as SQIVND (reference sequence). J gave up 0 bases and V 5 bases, and 6 bases lay outside the gene matches. The CDR3 is 16 residues long. CDR3 sequence reads: CASSLRQGSSYNEQFF. As DNA, the CDR3 is TGTGCCAGTAGTCTTCGACAGGGGAGCTCCTACAATGAGCAGTTCTTC. The full variable domain, its missing parts supplied by reference TRBV19 and TRBJ2-1, is DGGITQSPKYLFRKEGQNVTLSCEQNLNHDAMYWYRQDPGQGLRLIYYSQIVNDFQKGDIAEGYSVSREKKESFPLTVTSAQKNPTAFYLCASSLRQGSSYNEQFFGPGTRLTVL.

This rearrangement joins TRBV20-1 to TRBJ1-5; 11 bases line up with TRBD1. The CDR3 runs to 15 residues. Germline loops: CDR1 DFQATT, CDR2 SNEGSKA (reference sequence). The junction had 8 bases not matched to a gene; V was cut back by 3 bases and J by 7 bases. CDR3 in amino acids: CSASNRDRGSQPQHF. CDR3 bases: TGCAGTGCTAGTAACCGGGACAGGGGGAGCCAGCCCCAGCATTTT.

V gene TRBV2 combines with J gene TRBJ2-3; 11 bases are shared with TRBD2. The length of the CDR3 is 16 residues. Germline V gene data show CDR1 as SNHLY and CDR2 as FYNNEI. The junction had 12 bases not matched to a gene; V was cut back by 6 bases and J by 7 bases. The CDR3: CASREEVLAGDYTQYF. In nucleotides, the CDR3 is TGTGCCAGCAGAGAGGAGGTACTAGCGGGGGATTATACGCAGTATTTT.

The gene calls are TRBV4-3 and TRBJ2-3, with D unresolved. CDR1 and CDR2 (germline): LGHNA, YSLEER. This CDR3 comprises 13 residues. The V end was cut by 1 base, the J end by 10 bases, with 12 bases between. CDR3 nucleotides: TGCGCCAGCAGCCAAGGTCTCACCGATGCGCAGTATTTT. Translation gives CASSQGLTDAQYF.